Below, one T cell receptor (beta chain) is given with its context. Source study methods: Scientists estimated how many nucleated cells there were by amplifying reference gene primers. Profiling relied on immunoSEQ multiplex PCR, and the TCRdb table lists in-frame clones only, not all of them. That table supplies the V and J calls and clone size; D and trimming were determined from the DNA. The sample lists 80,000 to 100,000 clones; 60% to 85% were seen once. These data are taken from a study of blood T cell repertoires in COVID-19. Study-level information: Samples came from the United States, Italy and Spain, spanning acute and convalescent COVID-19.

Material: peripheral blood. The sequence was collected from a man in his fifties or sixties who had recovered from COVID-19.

The CDR3 loop is CASSSGSPGDSYF. The CDR3 bases are TGTGCCAGCAGTTCCGGGAGCCCGGGGGACAGCTACTTC. This chain connects TRBV27 to TRBJ2-4; a possible D gene is TRBD1 (7 bases). Trimming stripped 4 bases from V and 16 bases from J, with 20 bases between. This CDR3 spans 13 amino acids. CDR1 and CDR2 from the germline V gene are MNHEY and SMNVEV (reference sequence).